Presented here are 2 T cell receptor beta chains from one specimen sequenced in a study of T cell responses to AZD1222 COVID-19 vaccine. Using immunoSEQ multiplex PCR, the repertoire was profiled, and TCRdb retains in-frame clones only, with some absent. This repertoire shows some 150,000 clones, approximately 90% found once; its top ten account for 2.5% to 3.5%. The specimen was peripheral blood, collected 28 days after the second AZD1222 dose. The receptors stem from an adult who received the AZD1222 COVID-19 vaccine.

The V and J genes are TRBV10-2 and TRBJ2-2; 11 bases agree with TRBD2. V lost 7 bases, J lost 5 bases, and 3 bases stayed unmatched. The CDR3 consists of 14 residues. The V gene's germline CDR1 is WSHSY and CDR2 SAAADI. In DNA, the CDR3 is TGCGCCAGCAAGGGACTAGCGGATACCGGGGAGCTGTTTTTT. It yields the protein CASKGLADTGELFF.

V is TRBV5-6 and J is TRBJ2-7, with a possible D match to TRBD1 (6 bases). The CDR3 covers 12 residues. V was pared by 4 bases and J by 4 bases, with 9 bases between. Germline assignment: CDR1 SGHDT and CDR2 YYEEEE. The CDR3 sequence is CASSTGFYEQYF. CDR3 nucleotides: TGTGCCAGCAGCACAGGGTTTTACGAGCAGTACTTC.